The source of this TCR beta chain is a study of blood T cell repertoires in COVID-19. Overall study: Samples taken during acute and convalescent COVID-19 were collected in the United States, Italy and Spain. PBMCs, B-cell-depleted T cells, or T cells provided the cDNA or gDNA that made up the material.

The V gene end was trimmed by 2 bases and the J gene end by 5 bases; junction bases not matched to a gene: 5. Germline V gene sequence: CDR1 SGHTA, CDR2 FQGNSA. The CDR3 is 16 residues long. In the authors' methods: Amplification from reference gene primers served as the basis for estimated nucleated cell counts. Sequenced by immunoSEQ multiplex PCR; TCRdb stores in-frame clones only, minus some. From that table come the V and J calls and clone size; the DNA was used to work out D and trimming. The sample has approximately 150,000 clones; around 83% are singletons. This clone was recorded a few times.

This sequence joins TRBV7-2 and TRBJ1-6; 8 bases match TRBD1. Material for sequencing was peripheral blood. The receptor's source is a human donor with acute or convalescent COVID-19. The donor label of this sample is uncertain. The CDR3, as DNA: TGTGCCAGCAGCTTAATGGGGACAGGAAATAATTCACCCCTCCACTTT. Protein product: CASSLMGTGNNSPLHF.